A selection of T cell receptor beta chains follows, all from one sample in a study of CD8 T cells in Susac syndrome. TCRdb reprocessed the immunoSEQ multiplex PCR reads via MiXCR and lists one record per CDR3 protein. The sample has more than 200,000 distinct CDR3 sequences, around 93% seen once. Input material: CD4+ T cells from PBMCs. These receptors were collected from a human donor with multiple sclerosis. Each CDR3 is given with its conserved first and last residue. The D gene is left open where the match is weak. For some rows the clone size is stated as once, few or many, or as a class when expanded; others skip it.

d_gene | j_gene | v_gene | abundance | CDR3aa | CDR3nt
TRBD1 | TRBJ1-6 | TRBV6-6 | - | CASSYIGDSNSPLHF | TGTGCCAGCAGTTACATAGGGGACAGTAATTCACCCCTCCACTTT
- | TRBJ1-2 | TRBV24-1 | - | CATSGGPHLNRYTF | TGTGCCACCAGTGGCGGACCCCATCTCAACCGCTACACCTTC
- | TRBJ2-1 | TRBV4-1 | - | CASSRDGGSYNEQFF | TGCGCCAGCAGCCGCGACGGGGGCTCCTACAATGAGCAGTTCTTC
TRBD1 | TRBJ1-4 | TRBV7-3 | - | CARGRTGFFVANEKLFF | TGTGCCAGAGGGAGGACAGGGTTTTTTGTAGCTAATGAAAAACTGTTTTTT
- | TRBJ2-3 | TRBV5-4 | - | CASRPGPVTDTQYF | TGTGCCAGCAGGCCGGGACCCGTCACAGATACGCAGTATTTT
- | TRBJ1-1 | TRBV27 | - | CASSLRRNTEAFF | TGTGCCAGCAGTTTACGGAGGAACACTGAAGCTTTCTTT
- | TRBJ2-5 | TRBV20-1 | once | CSVAGTGDQETQYF | TGCAGTGTGGCCGGGACGGGGGACCAAGAGACCCAGTACTTC
TRBD2 | TRBJ2-7 | TRBV30 | - | CAWSVQRGEQYF | TGTGCCTGGAGTGTACAGCGGGGCGAGCAGTACTTC
TRBD1 | TRBJ2-1 | TRBV24-1 | - | CATSDPDRDEQFF | TGTGCCACCAGTGACCCAGACAGGGATGAGCAGTTCTTC
TRBD2 | TRBJ2-1 | TRBV5-1 | - | CASSRRTSGEGEQFF | TGCGCCAGCAGCAGGCGGACTAGCGGAGAGGGGGAGCAGTTCTTC
TRBD2 | TRBJ2-1 | TRBV24-1 | - | CATRAGGRNYNEQFF | TGTGCCACCAGGGCGGGGGGCCGCAACTACAATGAGCAGTTCTTC
- | TRBJ1-6 | TRBV6-6 | - | CASSSGRGNNSPLHF | TGTGCCAGCAGTTCCGGACGGGGGAATAATTCACCCCTCCACTTT
- | TRBJ1-2 | TRBV14 | - | CASSQGTLLHYGYTF | TGTGCCAGCAGCCAAGGGACTCTTCTACACTATGGCTACACCTTC
- | TRBJ1-2 | TRBV5-4 | - | CASSLVRGSIPYKHGYTF | TGTGCCAGCAGCTTGGTCAGGGGATCAATTCCCTATAAACATGGCTACACCTTC
TRBD1 | TRBJ2-5 | TRBV25-1 | once | CASSDYTGGQETQYF | TGTGCCAGCAGTGACTACACAGGGGGCCAAGAGACCCAGTACTTC
- | TRBJ1-4 | TRBV9 | - | CASSPRVGEKLFF | TGTGCCAGCAGCCCTCGAGTAGGGGAAAAACTGTTTTTT
- | TRBJ2-2 | TRBV6-1 | - | CASYYTPSAGELFF | TGTGCCAGCTATTACACTCCCTCGGCCGGGGAGCTGTTTTTT
- | TRBJ2-1 | TRBV2 | - | CASRRQLYNEQFF | TGTGCCAGCAGAAGGCAGCTCTACAATGAGCAGTTCTTC
- | TRBJ1-3 | TRBV29-1 | - | CSVGGAGNTIYF | TGCAGCGTTGGGGGGGCTGGAAACACCATATATTTT
TRBD2 | TRBJ2-3 | TRBV24-1 | - | CATSDRGTSRSTDTQYF | TGTGCCACCAGTGACCGAGGGACTAGCCGAAGCACAGATACGCAGTATTTT
- | TRBJ1-1 | TRBV7-9 | - | CASSLMTAAEAFF | TGTGCCAGCAGCCTAATGACAGCTGCTGAAGCTTTCTTT
- | TRBJ1-1 | TRBV24-1 | - | CATMGMNTEAFF | TGTGCCACCATGGGGATGAACACTGAAGCTTTCTTT
- | TRBJ2-3 | TRBV5-8 | - | CASSLVVIQTSTDTQYF | TGTGCCAGCAGCTTGGTGGTTATACAGACTAGCACAGATACGCAGTATTTT
TRBD1 | TRBJ2-5 | TRBV2 | - | CASSEDRFQETQYF | TGTGCCAGCAGTGAGGACAGGTTTCAAGAGACCCAGTACTTC
- | TRBJ2-7 | TRBV19 | - | CASSIDPVSYEQYF | TGTGCCAGTAGTATAGATCCAGTTTCCTACGAGCAGTACTTC
TRBD2 | TRBJ2-1 | TRBV7-9 | once | CASSLQDGTRDEQFF | TGTGCCAGCAGCTTACAGGACGGGACTAGGGATGAGCAGTTCTTC
- | TRBJ1-2 | TRBV7-9 | - | CASSFRDLGYGYTF | TGTGCCAGCAGCTTCAGAGACCTTGGCTATGGCTACACCTTC
TRBD2 | TRBJ2-3 | TRBV4-2 | - | CASSQVSGGAETDTQYF | TGTGCCAGCAGCCAAGTAAGCGGGGGGGCCGAAACAGATACGCAGTATTTT
TRBD1 | TRBJ1-4 | TRBV27 | - | CASRGTGSSVTNEKLFF | TGTGCCAGCCGAGGGACAGGGAGTTCCGTAACTAATGAAAAACTGTTTTTT